What follows is one T cell receptor (beta chain) and its context. This clone has a single count. What antigen it recognizes has not been identified. Base qualities are not at hand, and no much larger clone is one base apart. Deletion took 3 bases off V and 2 bases off J, with a span of 17 bases between the germline ends. The CDR3 runs 16 amino acids, cysteine and phenylalanine included. The entry retains the CDR3 DNA only, 48 bases that are in frame from base 1. CDR1 and CDR2, per the germline V gene, are SGDLS and YYNGEE. The trial excluded patients who had a history of autoimmune disease or were on systemic immunosuppression. Peripheral blood for TCR sequencing was collected from all dose cohorts at baseline, on cycle 4 day 1, and on cycle 7 day 1. The samples were taken from a phase I, first-in-human, multicenter, open-label dose-escalation trial of ivuxolimab. Adults with locally advanced or metastatic melanoma, renal cell, hepatocellular, or head and neck squamous cell carcinoma were enrolled in the trial. Before TCR sequencing, CD4+ T cells and CD8+ T cells from peripheral blood were sorted into separate populations.

This specimen belongs to a study of OX40 agonist ivuxolimab in advanced cancers. Regarding the research as a whole: Ivuxolimab was a fully human IgG2 agonistic monoclonal antibody targeting the costimulatory receptor OX40 (CD134). Intravenous ivuxolimab was administered to patients every 2 weeks at six dose levels: 0.01, 0.1, 0.3, 1.5, 3 and 10 mg/kg. Of the approximately 50 dose-escalation patients, hepatocellular carcinoma was present in approximately 20, melanoma in around 15, renal cell carcinoma in 9 and head and neck cancer in 9. A male proportion of almost 85% and a mean age of 60 years, ranging from 23 to 79, were recorded for the dose-escalation cohort. Patients were allowed to have had prior anti-PD-1, anti-PD-L1 or anti-CTLA-4 therapy, and approximately 37% of the dose-escalation patients had been treated with checkpoint inhibitors. Partial responses occurred in three dose-escalation patients: two with cutaneous melanoma and one with hepatocellular carcinoma. Peripheral TCRbeta sequencing was intended to test whether TCR sequence diversity was altered and clonal T-cell expansion was caused by ivuxolimab. The paper describes the monotherapy dose-escalation part (N of about 50 patients) of the phase I trial of ivuxolimab. General study outcomes and caveats: In the 0.1-3.0 mg/kg groups, partial responders were among the patients with the lowest normalized peripheral clonal expansion, particularly in CD8+ T cells. Low levels of normalized T-cell clonal expansion were also seen in some patients who did not respond. At doses of 0.1 to 3.0 mg/kg, clonal expansion of both CD4+ and CD8+ T cells in blood was seen between baseline and week 6. Which antigens the clonally expanded peripheral T cells were specific for was not determined. After ivuxolimab, expanded clones were on average more numerous among CD8+ T cells than among CD4+ T cells.

To sequence the TCRbeta CDR3 region, genomic DNA was isolated from the sorted cells. The immunoSEQ Assay was used to sequence the TCRbeta CDR3 regions. What TCRdb holds here is the immuneACCESS table cut down to in-frame rearrangements. Part of the clones is not present; checked against another copy, under half of the missing clones reflect an unresolved V gene, and the others are unexplained. This sample gives under 85,000 clones in total; roughly 78% of them show up just once. The biggest ten clones account for about 5.4% of the sample. Recombination joined TRBV9 with TRBJ1-2; a tentative D call is TRBD1 (5 bases match). The TCR sequence derives from an adult with an advanced solid tumor such as melanoma, head and neck, liver or kidney cancer. The source was CD4+ or CD8+ T cells sorted from blood, collected in a trial of the OX40 agonist ivuxolimab. The CDR3 has the sequence CASSAVPGVQNYGYTF. The DNA is TGTGCCAGCAGCGCCGTCCCGGGGGTCCAAAACTATGGCTACACCTTC. The reference TRBV9 and TRBJ1-2 proteins fill in what lies around the CDR3, so the full variable domain reads DSGVTQTPKHLITATGQRVTLRCSPRSGDLSVYWYQQSLDQGLQFLIQYYNGEERAKGNILERFSAQQFPDLHSELNLSSLELGDSALYFCASSAVPGVQNYGYTFGSGTRLTVV.